This T cell receptor (beta chain) was sequenced for a study of T cell repertoires in cytomegalovirus infection. TCRdb independently ran MiXCR on the reads; one entry per CDR3 protein. The sample consists of around 530,000 distinct CDR3 sequences, about 30% of them appearing once. A few counts support this clonotype. Antigen: not known. General study points: Within the response measured ex vivo, HLA-C-restricted CMV-specific TCR beta clonotypes were dominant.

The V gene's germline CDR1 is MGHRA and CDR2 YSYEKL. V gave up 1 base and J gave up 8 bases, with 14 bases separating them. This CDR3 has 14 residues. Sample: PBMCs. V usage is TRBV4-1 and J usage is TRBJ1-2; tentatively, D is TRBD1 (6 bases). The source of this sequence is a human donor in good health (CMV status not recorded). Some clones in this sample may be carry-over from other donors' samples. CDR3: CASSQVGGPQGYTF. CDR3 DNA: TGCGCCAGCAGCCAAGTGGGGGGGCCGCAAGGCTACACCTTC.